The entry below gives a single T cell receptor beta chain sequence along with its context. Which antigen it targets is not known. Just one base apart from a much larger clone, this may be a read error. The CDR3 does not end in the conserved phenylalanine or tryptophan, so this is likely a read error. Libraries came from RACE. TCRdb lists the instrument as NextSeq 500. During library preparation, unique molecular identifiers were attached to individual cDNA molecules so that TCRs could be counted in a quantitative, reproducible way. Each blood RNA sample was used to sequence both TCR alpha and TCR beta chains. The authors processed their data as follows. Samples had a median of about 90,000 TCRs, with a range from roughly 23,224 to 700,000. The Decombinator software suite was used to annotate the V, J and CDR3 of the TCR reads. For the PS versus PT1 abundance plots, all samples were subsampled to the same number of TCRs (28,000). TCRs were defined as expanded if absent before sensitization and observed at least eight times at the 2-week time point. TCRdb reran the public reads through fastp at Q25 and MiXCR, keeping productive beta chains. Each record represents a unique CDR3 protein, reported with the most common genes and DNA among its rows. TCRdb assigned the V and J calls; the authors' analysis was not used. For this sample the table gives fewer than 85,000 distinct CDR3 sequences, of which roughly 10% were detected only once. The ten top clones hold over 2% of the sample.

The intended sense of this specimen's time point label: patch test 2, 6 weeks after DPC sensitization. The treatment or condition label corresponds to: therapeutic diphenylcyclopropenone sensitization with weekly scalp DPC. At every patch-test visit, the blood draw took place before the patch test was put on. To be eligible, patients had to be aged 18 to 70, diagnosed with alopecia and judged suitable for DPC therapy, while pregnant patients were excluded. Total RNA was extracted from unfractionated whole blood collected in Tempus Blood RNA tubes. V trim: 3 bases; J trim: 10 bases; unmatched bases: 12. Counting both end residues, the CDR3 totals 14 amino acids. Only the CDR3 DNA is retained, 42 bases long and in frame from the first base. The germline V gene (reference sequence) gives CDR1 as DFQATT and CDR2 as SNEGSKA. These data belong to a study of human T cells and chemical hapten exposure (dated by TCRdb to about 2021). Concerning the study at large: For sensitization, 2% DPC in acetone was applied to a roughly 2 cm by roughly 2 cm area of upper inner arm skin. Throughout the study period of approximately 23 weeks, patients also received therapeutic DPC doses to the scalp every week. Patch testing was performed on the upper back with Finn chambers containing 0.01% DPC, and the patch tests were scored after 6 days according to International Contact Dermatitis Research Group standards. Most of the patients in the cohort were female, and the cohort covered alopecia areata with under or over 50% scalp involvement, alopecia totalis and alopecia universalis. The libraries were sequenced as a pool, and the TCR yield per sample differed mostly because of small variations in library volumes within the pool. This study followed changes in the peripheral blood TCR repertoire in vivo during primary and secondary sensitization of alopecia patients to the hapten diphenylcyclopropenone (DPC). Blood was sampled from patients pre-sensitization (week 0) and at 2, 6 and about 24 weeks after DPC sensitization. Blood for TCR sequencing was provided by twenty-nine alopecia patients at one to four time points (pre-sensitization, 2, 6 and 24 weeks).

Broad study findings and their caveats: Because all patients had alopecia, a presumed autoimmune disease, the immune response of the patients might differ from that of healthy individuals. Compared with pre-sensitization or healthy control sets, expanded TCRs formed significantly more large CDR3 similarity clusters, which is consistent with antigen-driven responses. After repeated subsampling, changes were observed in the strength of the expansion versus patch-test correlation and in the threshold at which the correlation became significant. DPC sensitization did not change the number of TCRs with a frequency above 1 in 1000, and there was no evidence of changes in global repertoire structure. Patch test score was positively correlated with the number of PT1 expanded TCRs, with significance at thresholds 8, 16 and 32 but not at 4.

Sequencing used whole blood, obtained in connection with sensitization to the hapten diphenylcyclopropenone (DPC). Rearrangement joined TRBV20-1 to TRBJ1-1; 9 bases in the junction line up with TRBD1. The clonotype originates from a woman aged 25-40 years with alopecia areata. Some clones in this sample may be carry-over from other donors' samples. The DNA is TGCAGTGCTAGCCAGTCCCGGGACAGGGAAGGAGCTTTCATT. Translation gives CSASQSRDREGAFI.